This TCR beta chain appears in the sequencing data of a study of a mutant IDH1 vaccine in newly diagnosed glioma. With respect to this clone: No antigen is known for it.

The protocol was immunoSEQ multiplex PCR, while the TCRdb copy is restricted to in-frame clones and leaves out a portion. The table records about 85,000 clones, nearly 90% of them present only once. Specified time point: week 47, end of study. Doses of 300 ug of mutant IDH1 20-mer peptide were given with topical imiquimod. The CDR3 is made up of 15 amino acids. Trimming took off 2 bases at V and 1 base at J, with 11 bases between the two ends. Germline loops: CDR1 ENHRY, CDR2 SYGVKD. V gene TRBV10-3 combines with J gene TRBJ1-1, with D unresolved. Specimen: PBMCs, collected from a glioma patient whose treatment included an IDH1 peptide vaccine. This clonotype was obtained from a woman aged 45-65 years with glioma. CDR3 DNA: TGTGCCATCAGTGAGGGATTGGACCAGAACACTGAAGCTTTCTTT. Its protein is CAISEGLDQNTEAFF.